These 12 T cell receptor beta chains were all obtained from the same sample, sequenced in a study of CD8+CD57+ T cells in acquired aplastic anemia. Genomic DNA, the template, was used for profiling of the TCR beta VDJ and CDR3. Each CDR3 protein is one row after TCRdb ran MiXCR on the reads. Among 170,000 or so distinct CDR3 sequences, 40% to 60% were seen once, and the ten largest hold more than 30%. Before being chosen for sequencing, patients had shown CD8+CD57+ cell expansion by flow cytometry. Sequenced: sorted CD4+, CD8+, or CD8+CD57+ T cells (not recorded which) from PBMCs. These receptors were collected from a human donor with aplastic anemia.

The chain employs TRBV10-3 and TRBJ2-4, with 7 bases lining up with TRBD2. This CDR3 spans 12 amino acids. From germline, CDR1 is ENHRY and CDR2 SYGVKD. After removal of 8 bases from V and 8 bases from J, the junction contained 6 bases not matched to a gene. The CDR3 reads CAIGEGWDIQYF. The CDR3 DNA is TGTGCCATCGGGGAGGGATGGGACATTCAGTACTTC.

The CDR3 nucleotides are TGCAGCTTAGGACGGTCGGTGAACACTGAAGCTTTCTTT. Amino acid sequence: CSLGRSVNTEAFF. The chain carries TRBV29-1 and TRBJ1-1; D uncertain. Germline V gene data show CDR1 as SQVTM and CDR2 as ANQGSEA. This CDR3 region has 13 residues. Deletions cut 8 bases from V and 0 bases from J, with 13 bases between.

The J gene is TRBJ2-1, the V gene TRBV7-6, with 12 positions matching TRBD2. This CDR3 has 16 residues. The germline V gene has CDR1 SGHVS and CDR2 FNYEAQ. With V trimmed by 5 bases and J by 6 bases, 8 bases remained unmatched. The chain's CDR3 is CASSASSGRAGNEQFF. The CDR3 DNA reads as TGTGCCAGCAGCGCCTCTAGCGGGAGGGCAGGCAATGAGCAGTTCTTC.

This rearrangement joins TRBV7-8 to TRBJ2-5, with TRBD1 matching over 9 bases. In germline, CDR1 is SGHVS, CDR2 FQNEAQ. Trimming cost V 6 bases and J 9 bases; bases outside gene matches: 5. This CDR3 has 12 amino acids. The CDR3 region is CASSEYRGPQYF. The CDR3 coding sequence is TGTGCCAGCAGTGAATACAGGGGGCCCCAGTACTTC.

The CDR3 sequence: CSVESEFEQFF. CDR3 bases: TGCAGCGTTGAGTCTGAGTTTGAGCAGTTCTTC. V is TRBV29-1 and J is TRBJ2-1, with no clear D. CDR1 SQVTM and CDR2 ANQGSEA come from the germline V gene. CDR3 length equals 11 residues. V was pared by 3 bases and J by 9 bases, with 9 bases between.

The V call is TRBV19, the J call TRBJ1-2, with D possibly being TRBD1 (5 bases). Germline V gives CDR1 LNHDA, CDR2 SQIVND (reference sequence). This CDR3 contains 16 residues. The V and J ends lost 5 bases and 5 bases respectively, with 21 bases between them. In DNA, the CDR3 is TGTGCCAGTAGTCCAACACTCCAGGGCCCTCCTTATGGCTACACCTTC. This translates into CASSPTLQGPPYGYTF.

This chain uses TRBV2 with TRBJ2-2; D call uncertain. This CDR3 is 14 amino acids long. With 7 bases removed from V and 2 bases from J, the gap between germline ends came to 11 bases. Germline lookup yields CDR1 SNHLY and CDR2 FYNNEI. This CDR3 reads CASIGQSNTGELFF. The CDR3 DNA is TGTGCCAGCATAGGGCAGTCCAACACCGGGGAGCTGTTTTTT.

Many counts were recorded for this clonotype. This chain joins TRBV2 and TRBJ1-3; D is perhaps TRBD1 (5 bases). V gave up 8 bases and J gave up 4 bases, with 15 bases separating them. This CDR3 comprises 14 residues. Germline-derived CDR1 and CDR2 are SNHLY and FYNNEI. In DNA form, the CDR3 reads TGTGCCAGCGGCCCCCGGGGCCCAGGAAACACCATATATTTT. It translates to CASGPRGPGNTIYF.

This clonotype appeared many times. The V and J genes are TRBV18 and TRBJ2-7; possible D gene TRBD1, 6 bases. The V and J ends lost 2 bases and 7 bases respectively, with 6 bases between them. The CDR3 has 11 amino acids. Germline CDR1 KGHSH, CDR2 LQKENI. CDR3 DNA: TGTGCCAGCTCACCAGGGACAGAGCAGTACTTC. It codes for CASSPGTEQYF.

Only one count was recorded for this clonotype. V usage is TRBV19 and J usage is TRBJ1-3; D uncertain. The V end was cut by 8 bases, the J end by 0 bases, with 8 bases between. In germline, CDR1 is LNHDA, CDR2 SQIVND (reference sequence). The CDR3 runs to 13 residues. For the CDR3, the DNA is TGTGCCAGTCAGACGGTCTCTGGAAACACCATATATTTT. Translated, it gives CASQTVSGNTIYF.

This clonotype was counted many times. J is TRBJ2-1 and V is TRBV9, with unresolved D. Germline lookup yields CDR1 SGDLS and CDR2 YYNGEE. This CDR3 has 16 residues. V dropped 3 bases and J dropped 0 bases, with 13 bases sitting between them. Here the CDR3 reads CASSADLVSSYNEQFF. The CDR3 DNA reads TGTGCCAGCAGCGCCGACCTAGTTAGCTCCTACAATGAGCAGTTCTTC.

The V call is TRBV20-1, the J call TRBJ2-3; D is perhaps TRBD2 (5 bases). Germline V CDR1 and CDR2: DFQATT, SNEGSKA (reference sequence). The CDR3 has 14 amino acids. V was trimmed by 4 bases and J by 7 bases, leaving 18 bases between them. The CDR3 bases are TGCAGTGCTACTGGTTACGGGAAGGAAAATACGCAGTATTTT. Translated: CSATGYGKENTQYF.